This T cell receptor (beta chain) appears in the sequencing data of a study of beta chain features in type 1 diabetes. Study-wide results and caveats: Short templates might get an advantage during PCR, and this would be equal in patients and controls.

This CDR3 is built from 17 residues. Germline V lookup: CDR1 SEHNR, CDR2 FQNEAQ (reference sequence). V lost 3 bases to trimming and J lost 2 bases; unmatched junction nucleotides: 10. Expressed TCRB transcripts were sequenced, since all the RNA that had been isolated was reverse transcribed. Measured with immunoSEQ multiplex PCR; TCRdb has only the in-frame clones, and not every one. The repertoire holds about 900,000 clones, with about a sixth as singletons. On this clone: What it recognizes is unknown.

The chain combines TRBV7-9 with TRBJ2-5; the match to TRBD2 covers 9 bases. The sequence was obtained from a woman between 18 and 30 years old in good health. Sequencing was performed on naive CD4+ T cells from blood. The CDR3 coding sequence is TGTGCCAGCAGCTTGGGGCTAGCGGGAAGAGGGCAAGAGACCCAGTACTTC. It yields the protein CASSLGLAGRGQETQYF.